The 21 T cell receptor beta chains presented below share a single source sample, sequenced in a study of Graves' ophthalmopathy and Graves' hyperthyroidism. For repertoire sequencing, the TCR beta CDR3 regions were amplified from RNA transcripts. Following a first-round RT-PCR that used HTBI primers, a second-round multiplex PCR was carried out. TCRdb re-analysed the multiplex PCR reads in MiXCR, keeping a single row per CDR3 protein. Of a few hundred thousand distinct CDR3 sequences listed, approximately 18% are singletons. The source material was peripheral blood. The receptors stem from an adult woman with stable Graves' hyperthyroidism.

In its sample, this clonotype was seen many times. The chain is built from TRBV10-1 and TRBJ1-5; D perhaps matches TRBD1 (5 bases). Germline V gives CDR1 WNHNN, CDR2 SYGVQD (reference sequence). The CDR3 is 16 residues long. With 3 bases removed from V and 5 bases from J, the gap between germline ends came to 17 bases. In DNA, the CDR3 is TGCGCCAGCAGTGACCCGAAGGGGCCACCCCATCAGCCCCAGCATTTT. It codes for CASSDPKGPPHQPQHF.

At least ten counts were recorded for this clonotype. The V gene is TRBV25-1, the J gene TRBJ2-7, with D tentatively TRBD2 (5 bases). The CDR3 contains 14 residues. Trimming cost V 2 bases and J 1 base, with 9 bases left between them. Per germline, CDR1 MGHDK and CDR2 SYGVNS. DNA of the CDR3: TGTGCCAGCAGTGAAGTGGGGAGTTCCTACGAGCAGTACTTC. Encoded protein: CASSEVGSSYEQYF.

This chain links TRBV2 with TRBJ2-5; a weak D match, TRBD2 (6 bases). Between the trimmed V and J ends, which lost 2 bases and 2 bases, there was a span of 15 bases. CDR3 length: 16 residues. The germline CDR1 and CDR2 sequences are SNHLY and FYNNEI. Written as DNA, the CDR3 is TGTGCCAGCAGTGAATGGGGCGCGGGGATTCAAGAGACCCAGTACTTC. Amino acids: CASSEWGAGIQETQYF. Combining the CDR3 with reference TRBV2 and TRBJ2-5 gives the whole variable domain EPEVTQTPSHQVTQMGQEVILRCVPISNHLYFYWYRQILGQKVEFLVSFYNNEISEKSEIFDDQFSVERPDGSNFTLKIRSTKLEDSAMYFCASSEWGAGIQETQYFGPGTRLLVL.

V gene TRBV6-1 combines with J gene TRBJ1-2, with no clear D. Between the trimmed V and J ends, which lost 6 bases and 0 bases, there was a span of 14 bases. CDR1 is MNHNS and CDR2 is SASEGT in the germline V gene. The CDR3 length is 15 residues. CDR3 amino acids: CASSDDKNPNYGYTF. The CDR3 DNA follows: TGTGCCAGCAGCGATGACAAAAACCCTAACTATGGCTACACCTTC.

There are a few counts of this clonotype. The chain recombines TRBV6-5 with TRBJ1-6, with D perhaps TRBD1 (6 bases). CDR3 length: 14 residues. The ends were cut back, 6 bases at V and 5 bases at J, with 11 bases in the middle. Germline loops: CDR1 MNHEY, CDR2 SVGAGI. The CDR3 reads CASSGQLDNSPLHF. DNA of the CDR3: TGTGCCAGCAGCGGACAGCTAGATAATTCACCCCTCCACTTT.

This clonotype was seen repeatedly, ten times or more. The V and J genes are TRBV6-5 and TRBJ1-2; no clear D gene. This CDR3 region has 15 residues. With 3 bases removed from V and 0 bases from J, the gap between germline ends came to 11 bases. Germline V gene sequence: CDR1 MNHEY, CDR2 SVGAGI. The CDR3 coding sequence is TGTGCCAGCAGTTATGGCCGAAGAGCTAACTATGGCTACACCTTC. This sequence encodes CASSYGRRANYGYTF.

The J gene is TRBJ1-1, the V gene TRBV20-1; no firm D call. There are 11 residues in the CDR3. The germline V and J ends were trimmed by 1 base and 7 bases, with 7 bases remaining between them. Germline assignment: CDR1 DFQATT and CDR2 SNEGSKA (reference sequence). CDR3 DNA sequence: TGCAGTGCTAGAGGTCATCATGAAGCTTTCTTT. It codes for CSARGHHEAFF.

This clonotype was picked up many times. The chain is built from TRBV25-1 and TRBJ2-2; possible D gene TRBD1, 6 bases. Trimming took 5 bases from V and 3 from J, leaving 10 bases between them. CDR1 and CDR2 from the germline V gene are MGHDK and SYGVNS. The CDR3 spans 14 residues. DNA for the CDR3: TGTGCCAGCAGTCGGACAGAGGACACCGGGGAGCTGTTTTTT. As protein: CASSRTEDTGELFF.

The V call is TRBV28, the J call TRBJ2-7; D is unclear. The CDR3 consists of 15 residues. Between the trimmed V and J ends, which lost 5 bases and 0 bases, there was a span of 14 bases. Per the germline V gene, CDR1 is MDHEN and CDR2 is SYDVKM. Here the CDR3 DNA reads TGTGCCAGCAGTCCCTACTCAGGTCTCTCCTACGAGCAGTACTTC. Translated: CASSPYSGLSYEQYF. The full variable domain, in which reference TRBV28 and TRBJ2-7 provide the parts outside the CDR3, is DVKVTQSSRYLVKRTGEKVFLECVQDMDHENMFWYRQDPGLGLRLIYFSYDVKMKEKGDIPEGYSVSREKKERFSLILESASTNQTSMYLCASSPYSGLSYEQYFGPGTRLTVT.

This clonotype was picked up many times. This CDR3 reads CASRGPLGQPQHF. The CDR3 nucleotides read TGTGCCAGCAGGGGCCCCCTGGGTCAGCCCCAGCATTTT. This chain uses TRBV2 with TRBJ1-5; D is unresolved. The V end was cut by 6 bases, the J end by 6 bases, with 12 bases between. The CDR3 runs to 13 residues. Per the germline V gene, CDR1 is SNHLY and CDR2 is FYNNEI.

The sample holds many counts of this clonotype. The CDR3 sequence is CASSLYREIPYEQYF. In nucleotides, the CDR3 is TGTGCCAGCAGTTTATATCGGGAGATACCCTACGAGCAGTACTTC. This sequence joins TRBV6-5 and TRBJ2-7, with D perhaps matching TRBD2 (6 bases). This CDR3 is 15 amino acids long. CDR1 and CDR2 from the germline V gene are MNHEY and SVGAGI. V was pared by 4 bases and J by 2 bases, with 15 bases between.

This clonotype was observed many times. The V and J genes are TRBV12-3 or TRBV12-4 and TRBJ1-3; D uncertain. This CDR3 has 12 residues. The V and J ends lost 6 bases and 2 bases respectively, with 5 bases between them. CDR3 coding DNA: TGTGCCAGCAGCACACCTGGAAACACCATATATTTT. It yields the protein CASSTPGNTIYF.

This clonotype was seen ten or more times. The CDR3 here is CATRTLPQETQYF. The CDR3 DNA is TGTGCCACTAGGACTCTACCCCAAGAGACCCAGTACTTC. The chain couples TRBV10-3 to TRBJ2-5; D may be TRBD2 (5 bases). CDR1 and CDR2 (germline): ENHRY, SYGVKD. Trimming stripped 10 bases from V and 1 base from J, with 13 bases between. The CDR3 runs to 13 residues.

This chain joins TRBV5-1 and TRBJ1-2, with 9 bases identical to TRBD1. CDR1 is SGHRS and CDR2 is YFSETQ in the germline V gene. The CDR3 covers 15 residues. V shed 0 bases, J shed 5 bases, and the junction held 5 bases outside the gene matches. CDR3 residues: CASSLGQGDEYGYTF. Written as DNA, the CDR3 is TGCGCCAGCAGCTTGGGACAGGGGGACGAGTATGGCTACACCTTC.

Many counts were recorded for this clonotype. The J gene is TRBJ1-2, the V gene TRBV27; D unresolved. The CDR3 is 12 residues long. The germline CDR1 and CDR2 sequences are MNHEY and SMNVEV (reference sequence). V shed 5 bases and J shed 8 bases, with 12 bases lying between them. CDR3 in amino acids: CASSPDIGGYTF. The DNA for the CDR3 is TGTGCCAGCAGTCCGGATATAGGGGGCTACACCTTC.

This clonotype was detected ten times or more. The V gene is TRBV4-1, the J gene TRBJ1-2, with D possibly being TRBD1 (6 bases). Germline CDR1 is MGHRA and CDR2 is YSYEKL. CDR3 length: 16 amino acids. Trimming took off 6 bases at V and 3 bases at J, with 20 bases between the two ends. The CDR3 nucleotides are TGCGCCAGCAGTCCCTTCTACAGGGCGGAGGACTATGGCTACACCTTC. Its protein is CASSPFYRAEDYGYTF.

At least ten counts were recorded for this clonotype. This chain links TRBV28 with TRBJ2-5, with D perhaps matching TRBD1 (6 bases). V was cut by 9 bases and J by 7 bases, with 15 bases left in between. The length of the CDR3 is 12 residues. Germline V CDR1 and CDR2: MDHEN, SYDVKM. This CDR3 is CASPGPTGTQYF. The CDR3 DNA reads as TGTGCCAGTCCCGGCCCGACAGGGACCCAGTACTTC.

The J gene is TRBJ2-7, the V gene TRBV6-5; tentatively, D is TRBD1 (6 bases). The CDR3 is made up of 15 amino acids. Germline CDR1 and CDR2: MNHEY and SVGAGI. Deletions cut 4 bases from V and 2 bases from J, with 15 bases between. The CDR3 is CASSSGQTRPYEQYF. CDR3 coding DNA: TGTGCCAGCAGTTCGGGACAAACGAGACCCTACGAGCAGTACTTC.

In its sample, this clonotype was seen many times. The rearrangement joins TRBV5-1 to TRBJ2-7; D may be TRBD1 (5 bases). Trimming cost V 5 bases and J 4 bases, with 13 bases left between them. The length of the CDR3 is 13 residues. The germline V gene encodes CDR1 SGHRS and CDR2 YFSETQ. CDR3 nucleotides: TGCGCCAGCAGATCTTTAGCAGGGTACGAGCAGTACTTC. Protein product: CASRSLAGYEQYF.

This clonotype was counted between two and nine times. The chain carries TRBV7-9 and TRBJ2-5, with 9 bases identical to TRBD2. Germline-derived CDR1 and CDR2 are SEHNR and FQNEAQ (reference sequence). The ends lost 6 bases at V and 1 base at J; junction bases unmatched: 3. The CDR3 contains 14 residues. The CDR3 DNA reads TGTGCCAGCAGATCGACTAGCGGCCAAGAGACCCAGTACTTC. It codes for CASRSTSGQETQYF.

This clonotype was recorded many times. The chain joins TRBV4-1 to TRBJ2-5, with TRBD1 matching 12 bases. CDR1 is MGHRA and CDR2 is YSYEKL in the germline V gene. After removal of 4 bases from V and 5 bases from J, the junction contained 5 bases not matched to a gene. The CDR3 runs 15 residues. CDR3 in DNA: TGCGCCAGCAGCCCGGGGACAGGGGGCAGGGAGACCCAGTACTTC. Encoded protein: CASSPGTGGRETQYF.